The sequence of this TCR beta chain was determined in a study of T cells in Graves' hyperthyroidism and ophthalmopathy. Clinical symptoms, serum thyroxine and TRAb, thyroid ultrasound and orbital computed tomography together formed the diagnostic basis. Whole-study findings and limits: Ophthalmopathy got predicted by the model a median roughly 6.1 months before its onset. Also found in blood were most expanded thyroid clonotypes above 0.001.

V shed 1 base and J shed 0 bases, with 13 bases lying between them. The CDR3 loop spans 18 amino acids. Germline CDR1 and CDR2: MGHRA and YSYEKL. In its sample, this clonotype was seen many times. Its target is not known. RNA transcripts yielded amplified TCR beta CDR3 regions. Initially, a first-round RT-PCR of the TCR CDR3 employed the HTBI primer set. A single record per CDR3 protein comes from TCRdb applying MiXCR to the multiplex PCR reads. The sample has 500,000 to 650,000 distinct CDR3 sequences; 40% to 50% are singletons. J is TRBJ2-6 and V is TRBV4-1, with unresolved D. Input material: peripheral blood or thyroid tissue (not recorded which). This receptor was obtained from an adult woman with Graves' disease, either hyperthyroidism or ophthalmopathy (not recorded which). CDR3 sequence: CASSQGPGPSSGANVLTF. The CDR3 DNA follows: TGCGCCAGCAGCCAAGGTCCGGGTCCTAGCTCTGGGGCCAACGTCCTGACTTTC.